This T cell receptor beta chain emerged from a study of blood T cell repertoires in COVID-19. Per the original data handling: Amplification with reference gene primers provided the estimates of nucleated cell counts. The method was immunoSEQ multiplex PCR; TCRdb's version includes in-frame clones alone and lacks a portion of them. V and J calls plus clone size are reproduced from that table; the DNA served to infer D and trimming. The sample carries about 250,000 clones, 80% to 85% recorded once. V lost 4 bases and J lost 3, with 9 bases in between. Germline CDR1 and CDR2: SGHAT and FQNNGV. The length of the CDR3 is 14 residues.

Material for sequencing was PBMCs or T cells enriched from blood (not recorded which). J is TRBJ2-2 and V is TRBV11-2; D is possibly TRBD1 (6 bases). This TCR came from a man aged 50 to 60 who had recovered from COVID-19. The CDR3, as DNA: TGTGCCAGCAGCTCGGGACAACACACCGGGGAGCTGTTTTTT. It translates to CASSSGQHTGELFF.